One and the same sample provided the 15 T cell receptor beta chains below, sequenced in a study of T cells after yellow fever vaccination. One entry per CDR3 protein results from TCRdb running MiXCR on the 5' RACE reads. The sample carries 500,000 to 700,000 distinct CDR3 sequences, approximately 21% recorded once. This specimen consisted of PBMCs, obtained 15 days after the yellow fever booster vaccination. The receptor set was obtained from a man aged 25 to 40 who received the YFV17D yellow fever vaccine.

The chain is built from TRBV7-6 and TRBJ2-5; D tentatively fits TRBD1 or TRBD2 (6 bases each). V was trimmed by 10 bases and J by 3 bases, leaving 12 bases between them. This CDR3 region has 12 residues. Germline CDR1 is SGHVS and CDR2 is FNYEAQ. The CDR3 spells CAIRRGEETQYF. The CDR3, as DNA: TGTGCCATTCGGAGGGGGGAAGAGACCCAGTACTTC.

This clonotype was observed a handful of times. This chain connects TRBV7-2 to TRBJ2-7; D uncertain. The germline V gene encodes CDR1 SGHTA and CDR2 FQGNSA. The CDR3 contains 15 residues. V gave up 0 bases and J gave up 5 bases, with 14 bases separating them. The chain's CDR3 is CASSLAGPQGHEQYF. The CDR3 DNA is TGTGCCAGCAGCTTAGCCGGCCCGCAAGGCCACGAGCAGTACTTC. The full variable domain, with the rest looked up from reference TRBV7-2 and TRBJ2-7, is GAGVSQSPSNKVTEKGKDVELRCDPISGHTALYWYRQSLGQGLEFLIYFQGNSAPDKSGLPSDRFSAERTGGSVSTLTIQRTQQEDSAVYLCASSLAGPQGHEQYFGPGTRLTVT.

The CDR3 protein is CASSETTAQETQYF. CDR3 coding DNA: TGTGCCAGCAGCGAGACGACAGCGCAAGAGACCCAGTACTTC. The chain combines TRBV7-2 with TRBJ2-5; D is possibly TRBD1 (5 bases). Per the germline V gene, CDR1 is SGHTA and CDR2 is FQGNSA. This CDR3 contains 14 residues. V was clipped by 5 bases and J by 2 bases, with 12 bases between them.

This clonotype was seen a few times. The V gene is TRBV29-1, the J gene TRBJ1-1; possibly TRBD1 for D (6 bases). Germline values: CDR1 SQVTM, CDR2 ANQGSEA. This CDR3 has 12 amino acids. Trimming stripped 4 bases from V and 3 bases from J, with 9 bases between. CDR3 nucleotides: TGCAGCGTTGCCCCAGGGGACACTGAAGCTTTCTTT. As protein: CSVAPGDTEAFF.

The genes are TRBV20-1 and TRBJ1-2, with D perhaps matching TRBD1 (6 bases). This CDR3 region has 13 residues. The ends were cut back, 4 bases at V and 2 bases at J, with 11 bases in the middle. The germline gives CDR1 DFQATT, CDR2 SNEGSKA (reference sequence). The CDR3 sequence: CSATRDTNYGYTF. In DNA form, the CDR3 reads TGCAGTGCTACCCGGGACACCAACTATGGCTACACCTTC.

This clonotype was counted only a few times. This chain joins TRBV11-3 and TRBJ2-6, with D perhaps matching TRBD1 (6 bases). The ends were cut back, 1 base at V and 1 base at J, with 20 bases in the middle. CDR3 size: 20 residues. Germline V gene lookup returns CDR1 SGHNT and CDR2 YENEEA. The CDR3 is CASSLGYTYRALSGANVLTF. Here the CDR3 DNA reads TGTGCCAGCAGCTTAGGATACACATACAGGGCCCTATCTGGGGCCAACGTCCTGACTTTC.

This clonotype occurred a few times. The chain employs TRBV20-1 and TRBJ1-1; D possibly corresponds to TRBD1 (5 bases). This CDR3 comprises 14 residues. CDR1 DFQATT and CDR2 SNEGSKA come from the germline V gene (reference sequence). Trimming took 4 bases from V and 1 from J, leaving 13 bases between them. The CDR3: CSAKRGSPNTEAFF. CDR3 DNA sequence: TGCAGTGCTAAACGGGGCAGCCCGAACACTGAAGCTTTCTTT.

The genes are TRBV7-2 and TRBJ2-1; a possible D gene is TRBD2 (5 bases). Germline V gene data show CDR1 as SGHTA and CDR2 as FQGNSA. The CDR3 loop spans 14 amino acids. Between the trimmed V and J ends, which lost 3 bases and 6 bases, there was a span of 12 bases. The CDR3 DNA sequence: TGTGCCAGCAGCTTTGGCGGGCTGGTCAATGAGCAGTTCTTC. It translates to CASSFGGLVNEQFF. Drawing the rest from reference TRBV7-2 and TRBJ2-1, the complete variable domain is GAGVSQSPSNKVTEKGKDVELRCDPISGHTALYWYRQSLGQGLEFLIYFQGNSAPDKSGLPSDRFSAERTGGSVSTLTIQRTQQEDSAVYLCASSFGGLVNEQFFGPGTRLTVL.

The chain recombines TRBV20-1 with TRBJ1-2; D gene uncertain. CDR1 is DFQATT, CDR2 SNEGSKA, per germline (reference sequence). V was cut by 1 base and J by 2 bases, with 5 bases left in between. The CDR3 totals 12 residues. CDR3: CSARGSNYGYTF. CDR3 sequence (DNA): TGCAGTGCTAGAGGATCCAACTATGGCTACACCTTC.

CDR3 bases: TGTGCCAGCAGCTGGGGAAGAATTAAGGGGGGCTACACCTTC. It translates to CASSWGRIKGGYTF. The chain links TRBV11-2 to TRBJ1-2; TRBD1 is a possible D gene (5 bases). Trimming stripped 4 bases from V and 8 bases from J, with 17 bases between. This CDR3 is built from 14 residues. CDR1 SGHAT and CDR2 FQNNGV come from the germline V gene.

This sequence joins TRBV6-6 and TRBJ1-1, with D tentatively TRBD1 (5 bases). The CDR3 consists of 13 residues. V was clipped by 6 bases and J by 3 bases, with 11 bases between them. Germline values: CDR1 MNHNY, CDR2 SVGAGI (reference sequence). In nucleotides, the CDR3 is TGTGCCAGCAGCCTACAGGTGTACACTGAAGCTTTCTTT. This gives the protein CASSLQVYTEAFF.

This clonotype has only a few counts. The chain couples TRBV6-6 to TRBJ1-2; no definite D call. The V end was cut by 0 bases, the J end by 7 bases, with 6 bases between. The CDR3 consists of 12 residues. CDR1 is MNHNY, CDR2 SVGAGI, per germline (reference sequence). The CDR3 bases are TGTGCCAGCAGTTACTCGAATAGTGGCTACACCTTC. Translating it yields CASSYSNSGYTF.

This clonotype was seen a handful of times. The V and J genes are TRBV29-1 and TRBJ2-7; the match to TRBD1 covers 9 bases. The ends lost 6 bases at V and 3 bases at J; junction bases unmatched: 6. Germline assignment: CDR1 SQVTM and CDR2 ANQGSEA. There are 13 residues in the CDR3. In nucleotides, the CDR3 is TGCAGCGTCCGGACAGGGGCCAACTACGAGCAGTACTTC. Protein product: CSVRTGANYEQYF.

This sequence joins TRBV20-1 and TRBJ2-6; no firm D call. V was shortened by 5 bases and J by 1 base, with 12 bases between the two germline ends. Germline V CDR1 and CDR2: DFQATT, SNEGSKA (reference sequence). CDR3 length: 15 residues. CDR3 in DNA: TGCAGTGCTGGGGTCGGCGGATCTGGGGCCAACGTCCTGACTTTC. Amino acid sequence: CSAGVGGSGANVLTF.

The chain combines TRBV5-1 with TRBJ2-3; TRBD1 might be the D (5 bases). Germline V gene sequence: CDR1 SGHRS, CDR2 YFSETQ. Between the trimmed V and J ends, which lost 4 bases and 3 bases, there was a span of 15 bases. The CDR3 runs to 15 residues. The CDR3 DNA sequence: TGCGCCAGCAGCCCAGGGCCTCCGCGTACAGATACGCAGTATTTT. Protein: CASSPGPPRTDTQYF.